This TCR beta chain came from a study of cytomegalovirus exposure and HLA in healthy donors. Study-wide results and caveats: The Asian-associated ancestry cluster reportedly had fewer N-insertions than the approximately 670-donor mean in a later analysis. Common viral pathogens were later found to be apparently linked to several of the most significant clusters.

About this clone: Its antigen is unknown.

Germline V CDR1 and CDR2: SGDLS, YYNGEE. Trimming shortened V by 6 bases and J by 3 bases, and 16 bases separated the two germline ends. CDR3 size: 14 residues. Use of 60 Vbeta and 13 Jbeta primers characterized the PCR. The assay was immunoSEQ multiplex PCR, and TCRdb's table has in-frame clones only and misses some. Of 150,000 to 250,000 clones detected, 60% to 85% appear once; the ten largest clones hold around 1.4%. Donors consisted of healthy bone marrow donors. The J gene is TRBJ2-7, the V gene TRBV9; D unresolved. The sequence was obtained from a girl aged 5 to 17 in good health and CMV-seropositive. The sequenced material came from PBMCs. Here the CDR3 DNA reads TGTGCCAGCATGGTTCCCCGTACATTCTACGAGCAGTACTTC. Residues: CASMVPRTFYEQYF.